This T cell receptor beta chain was sequenced during a study of blood T cells in healthy people across ages (dated by TCRdb to between 2014 and 2017). Context from the whole study: In model experiments, template switching captured about one uniquely barcoded TCR beta cDNA molecule for every two T cells. Age-related changes in TCR beta repertoire diversity were measured in the study by deep sequencing normalized with unique cDNA molecular identifiers. Four age groups were formed from the donors: young (average approximately 15 years), middle-aged (around 40), aged (around 62) and long-lived (approximately 80). Donors of different ages were randomly distributed across sequencing lanes to avoid experimental bias. Using the same blood draw, the study looked at two additional independent replicas of 1 million unique cDNA reads for two donors, one aged 18 to 29 and the other aged 80 or older.

Including cysteine and phenylalanine, the CDR3 has 15 amino acids. The CDR3 DNA has 45 bases and is translated from base 1. For CDR1 and CDR2, the germline V gene lists SNHLY and FYNNEI. Compared with germline, V lacks 6 bases and J lacks 5 bases; bases without a gene match: 8. The library was made by 5' RACE. The data were produced on an Illumina HiSeq 2500. A second PCR of about 7 to 12 cycles was run with a J-beta primer mix and a sample-barcoded 5' primer. A unique molecular identifier was introduced onto each TCR beta cDNA molecule by a template-switch 5' adaptor carrying 12 random nucleotides. At least 2.5 million CDR3-containing paired-end reads were obtained from each sample. All of the RNA was converted into first-strand cDNA using the Mint cDNA synthesis kit, with a TRBC-specific oligonucleotide serving as the primer. After uracil-DNA glycosylase treatment, a first 18-cycle PCR used universal primers M1SS and BC2_uni_R on all cDNA. In the source study's methods: Each sample was normalized by randomly selecting 1 million high-quality reads, each carrying a distinct molecular identifier. Reads sharing molecular identifiers were discarded rather than binned into consensus sequences. MiTCR, with a Q25 quality threshold and the strictest error-elimination algorithm, was used for CDR3 identification, clonotype clustering and error correction. Lower-bound total TCR beta diversity was estimated with a nonparametric unseen species model using Euler transformation. The public reads were reprocessed in TCRdb via fastp at Q25 and MiXCR, keeping in-frame beta chains. Records with the same CDR3 protein are collapsed into one entry carrying the most frequent genes and DNA. In this record, the V and J calls reflect TCRdb's handling and not the investigators' own analysis. This sample holds 380,000 or so distinct CDR3 sequences; roughly half were observed only once. Approximately 51% of the sample is in the top ten clones.

Paper-wide results and their limitations: Observed TCR beta diversity per million T cells fell roughly linearly with age, and a significant reduction was already apparent by age approximately 40. There was a strong correlation between observed TCR beta diversity and the percentage of naive T cells measured by flow cytometry. The long-lived group showed more naive CD4+ T cells, fewer expanded clones and increased TCR diversity than the aged group, suggesting age selection. Estimates of total diversity based on one million sequenced T cells were regarded as lower bounds and as underestimates. Because profiling used bulk unsorted PBMCs, naive and antigen-experienced compartments could not be compared conclusively. Because donor CMV infection status was unknown, age-related changes in expanded clonotypes were potentially confounded.

About this clonotype: No cognate antigen has been identified for it. It has no much larger one-base neighbor in the sample; base qualities were not kept.

Systemically healthy Caucasian individuals from Russia, some 40 in total and aged about 6 to 95 years, were included as donors. Each donor gave around 9.8 milliliters of peripheral blood, collected into EDTA-treated Vacutainer tubes. PBMCs were isolated by Ficoll-Paque density-gradient centrifugation, with at least 6.5 million obtained per sample. Trizol reagent was used to extract total RNA from PBMCs, with at least 5 micrograms per sample. The percentages of naive CD45RAhigh/CD27high T cells were determined by flow cytometry on a PBMC aliquot from every donor. Sequencing was carried out using blood. The chain couples TRBV2 to TRBJ1-2, with 11 junctional bases fitting TRBD1. The source is a man aged 55-75 years in good health. CDR3 sequence: CASSLSGTGGYGYTF. The DNA sequence reads TGTGCCAGCAGCCTTTCCGGGACAGGGGGGTATGGCTACACCTTC.